What follows are 8 T cell receptor beta chains derived from one specimen sequenced in a study of blood T cells in healthy people across ages. Then a second PCR, running roughly 7 to 12 cycles, was carried out with a sample-barcoded 5' primer and a J-beta primer mix. Using its own MiXCR run on the 5' RACE reads, TCRdb lists one record per CDR3 protein. The table has 500,000 to 550,000 distinct CDR3 sequences, about 24% seen once. These same data were also listed under a study on T cells of mothers and their children.

Material for sequencing was blood. These TCRs come from a boy between 10 and 17 years old in good health.

This clonotype was observed once. The chain combines TRBV28 with TRBJ2-1; D tentatively fits TRBD1 or TRBD2 (5 bases each). Germline V CDR1 and CDR2: MDHEN, SYDVKM. The ends were cut back, 6 bases at V and 0 bases at J, with 15 bases in the middle. This CDR3 has 16 residues. CDR3 DNA sequence: TGTGCCAGCAGACCCGGGACCCAGAACTCCTACAATGAGCAGTTCTTC. Protein: CASRPGTQNSYNEQFF.

A word on this clonotype: Given a much more abundant clone one base away, this may be a read error. The chain combines TRBV12-3 or TRBV12-4 with TRBJ2-3; a possible D gene is TRBD2 (6 bases). The CDR3 consists of 16 residues. V was shortened by 0 bases and J by 5 bases, with 15 bases between the two germline ends. The CDR3 here is CASSLAVGVGGDTQYF. The CDR3 nucleotides read TGTGCCAGCAGTTTAGCCGTGGGAGTGGGAGGAGATACGCAGTATTTT.

This clonotype has a count of ten or more. V and J are TRBV28 and TRBJ2-5; possible D gene TRBD1, 6 bases. CDR3 size: 17 residues. With 3 bases removed from V and 0 bases from J, the gap between germline ends came to 17 bases. Germline CDR1 MDHEN, CDR2 SYDVKM. CDR3 in DNA: TGTGCCAGCAGTTTTACGTCGACAGGTTTTAACCAAGAGACCCAGTACTTC. It encodes CASSFTSTGFNQETQYF.

This clonotype was seen a few times. The chain couples TRBV11-2 to TRBJ2-2; D could derive from TRBD1 or TRBD2 (5 bases each). Trimming cost V 6 bases and J 7 bases, with 9 bases left between them. CDR1 SGHAT and CDR2 FQNNGV come from the germline V gene. The CDR3 consists of 12 residues. This CDR3 is CASRRGVGELFF. The CDR3 DNA reads as TGTGCCAGCAGGAGGGGTGTCGGGGAGCTGTTTTTT.

V is TRBV6-6 and J is TRBJ2-7; D uncertain. The V and J ends lost 0 bases and 2 bases respectively, with 5 bases between them. Germline CDR1 reads MNHNY; CDR2 reads SVGAGI (reference sequence). The CDR3 has 13 amino acids. CDR3 sequence reads: CASSYSNPYEQYF. CDR3 nucleotide sequence: TGTGCCAGCAGTTACTCGAACCCCTACGAGCAGTACTTC.

The sample holds a few counts of this clonotype. The chain uses TRBV7-2 and TRBJ2-7; tentative D call: TRBD2 (6 bases). The V end lost 5 bases, the J end lost 2 bases, and 16 bases lay between the germline ends. The CDR3 extends over 15 amino acids. The germline V gene has CDR1 SGHTA and CDR2 FQGNSA. The CDR3 sequence: CASSGGVGAAYEQYF. The DNA for the CDR3 is TGTGCCAGCAGCGGAGGGGTCGGGGCCGCCTACGAGCAGTACTTC.

The gene calls are TRBV13 and TRBJ2-5, with D possibly being TRBD1 (6 bases). The J call may be wrong; the DNA end is better matched by TRBJ2-1. In germline, CDR1 is PRHDT, CDR2 FYEKMQ (reference sequence). The CDR3 is 15 amino acids. The CDR3 loop reads CASSDRRTVKNEQFF. The CDR3 coding sequence is TGTGCCAGCAGCGACAGGCGGACAGTGAAAAATGAGCAGTTCTTC.

This clonotype was counted a few times. The J gene is TRBJ2-7, the V gene TRBV5-6, with a possible D match to TRBD2 (5 bases). CDR3 length: 13 residues. V shed 4 bases and J shed 1 base, with 9 bases lying between them. Germline V gene data show CDR1 as SGHDT and CDR2 as YYEEEE. The CDR3 is CASSLTTSYEQYF. CDR3 DNA: TGTGCCAGCAGCCTGACTACATCCTACGAGCAGTACTTC.